This T cell receptor beta chain comes out of a study of blood T cell repertoires in COVID-19. V was pared by 2 bases and J by 5 bases, with 6 bases of the junction left unmatched. Germline CDR1 and CDR2: SGHDN and FVKESK. The CDR3 is made up of 14 amino acids. Measured with immunoSEQ multiplex PCR; TCRdb has only the in-frame clones, and not every one. The sample has over 250,000 clones, roughly 88% seen once. The origin of this receptor is a woman aged 25 to 39 with acute or convalescent COVID-19. The chain is built from TRBV14 and TRBJ2-7; 7 nucleotides align to TRBD2. Material for sequencing was peripheral blood. The CDR3 is CASSQWRGTHEQYF. The CDR3 DNA reads TGTGCCAGCAGCCAATGGCGGGGGACCCACGAGCAGTACTTC. Full variable domain (outside the CDR3, taken from reference TRBV14 and TRBJ2-7): EAGVTQFPSHSVIEKGQTVTLRCDPISGHDNLYWYRRVMGKEIKFLLHFVKESKQDESGMPNNRFLAERTGGTYSTLKVQPAELEDSGVYFCASSQWRGTHEQYFGPGTRLTVT.